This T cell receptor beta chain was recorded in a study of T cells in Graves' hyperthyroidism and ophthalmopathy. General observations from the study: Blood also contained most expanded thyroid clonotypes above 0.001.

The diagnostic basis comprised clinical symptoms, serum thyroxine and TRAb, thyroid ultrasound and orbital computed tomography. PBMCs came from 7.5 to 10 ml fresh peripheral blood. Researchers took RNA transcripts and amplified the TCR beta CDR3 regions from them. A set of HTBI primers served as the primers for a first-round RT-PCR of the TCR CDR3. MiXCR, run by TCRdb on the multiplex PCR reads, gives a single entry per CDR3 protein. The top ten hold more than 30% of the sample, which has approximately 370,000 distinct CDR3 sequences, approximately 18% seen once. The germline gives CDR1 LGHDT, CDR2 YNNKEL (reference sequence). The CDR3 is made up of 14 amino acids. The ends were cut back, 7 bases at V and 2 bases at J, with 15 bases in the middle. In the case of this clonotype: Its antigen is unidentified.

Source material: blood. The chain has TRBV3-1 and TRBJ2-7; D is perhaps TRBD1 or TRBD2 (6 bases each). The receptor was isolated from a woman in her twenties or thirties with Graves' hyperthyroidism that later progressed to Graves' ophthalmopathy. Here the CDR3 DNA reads TGTGCCAGCACCCAGGAGGGGGGAACCTACGAGCAGTACTTC. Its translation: CASTQEGGTYEQYF.